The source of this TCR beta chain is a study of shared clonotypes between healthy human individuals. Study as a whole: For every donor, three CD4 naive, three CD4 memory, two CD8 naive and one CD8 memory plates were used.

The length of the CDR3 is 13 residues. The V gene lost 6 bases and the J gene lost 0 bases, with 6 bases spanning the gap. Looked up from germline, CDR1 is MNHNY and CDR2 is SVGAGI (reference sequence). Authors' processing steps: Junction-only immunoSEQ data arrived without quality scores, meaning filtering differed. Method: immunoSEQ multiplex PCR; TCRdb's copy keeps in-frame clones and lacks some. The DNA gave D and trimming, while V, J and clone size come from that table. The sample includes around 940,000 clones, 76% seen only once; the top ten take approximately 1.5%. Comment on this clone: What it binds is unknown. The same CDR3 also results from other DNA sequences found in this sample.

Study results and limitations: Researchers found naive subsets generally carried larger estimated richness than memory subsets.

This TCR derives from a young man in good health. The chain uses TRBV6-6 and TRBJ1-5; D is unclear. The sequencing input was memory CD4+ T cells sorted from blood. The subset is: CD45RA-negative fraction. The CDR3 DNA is TGTGCCAGCAGCCCTTATAGCAATCAGCCCCAGCATTTT. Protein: CASSPYSNQPQHF.